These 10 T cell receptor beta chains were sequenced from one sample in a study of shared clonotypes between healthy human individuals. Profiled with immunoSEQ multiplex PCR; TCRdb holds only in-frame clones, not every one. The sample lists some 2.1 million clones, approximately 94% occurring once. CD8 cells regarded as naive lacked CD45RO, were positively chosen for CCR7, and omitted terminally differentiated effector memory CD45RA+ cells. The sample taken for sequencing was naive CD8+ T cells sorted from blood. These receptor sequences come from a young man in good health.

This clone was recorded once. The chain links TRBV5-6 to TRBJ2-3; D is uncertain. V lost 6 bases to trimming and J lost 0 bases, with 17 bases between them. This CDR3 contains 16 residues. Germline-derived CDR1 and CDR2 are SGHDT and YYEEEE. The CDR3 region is CASTTEMARSTDTQYF. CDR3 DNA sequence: TGTGCCAGCACCACCGAGATGGCCAGAAGCACAGATACGCAGTATTTT.

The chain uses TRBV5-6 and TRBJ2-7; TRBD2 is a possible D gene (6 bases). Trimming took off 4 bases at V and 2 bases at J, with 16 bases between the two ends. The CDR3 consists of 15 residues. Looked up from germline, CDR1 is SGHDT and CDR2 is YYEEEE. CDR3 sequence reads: CASSHDGSGAYEQYF. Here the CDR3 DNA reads TGTGCCAGCAGCCACGACGGATCGGGGGCCTACGAGCAGTACTTC.

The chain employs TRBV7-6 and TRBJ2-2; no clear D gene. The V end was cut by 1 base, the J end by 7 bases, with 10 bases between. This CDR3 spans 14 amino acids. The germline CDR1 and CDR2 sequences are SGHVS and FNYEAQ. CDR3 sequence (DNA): TGTGCCAGCAGCTTAGAGGCTGACGGCGGGGAGCTGTTTTTT. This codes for CASSLEADGGELFF.

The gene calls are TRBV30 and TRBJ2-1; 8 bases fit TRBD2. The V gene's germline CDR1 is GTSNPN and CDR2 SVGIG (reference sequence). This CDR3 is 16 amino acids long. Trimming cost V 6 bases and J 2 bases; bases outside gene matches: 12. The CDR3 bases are TGTGCCTGCTCCTTGGGAGCGGGAGATCCCTACAATGAGCAGTTCTTC. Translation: CACSLGAGDPYNEQFF.

The CDR3 spells CASSLFGQGGYGYTF. In DNA, the CDR3 is TGTGCCAGCAGCTTGTTCGGACAGGGCGGGTATGGCTACACCTTC. The chain joins TRBV5-6 to TRBJ1-2; 8 bases map to TRBD1. CDR1 is SGHDT, CDR2 YYEEEE, per germline. Trimming at V came to 1 base and at J to 5 bases, leaving 7 bases not matched to a gene. There are 15 residues in the CDR3. The full variable domain, its missing parts supplied by reference TRBV5-6 and TRBJ1-2, is DAGVTQSPTHLIKTRGQQVTLRCSPKSGHDTVSWYQQALGQGPQFIFQYYEEEERQRGNFPDRFSGHQFPNYSSELNVNALLLGDSALYLCASSLFGQGGYGYTFGSGTRLTVV.

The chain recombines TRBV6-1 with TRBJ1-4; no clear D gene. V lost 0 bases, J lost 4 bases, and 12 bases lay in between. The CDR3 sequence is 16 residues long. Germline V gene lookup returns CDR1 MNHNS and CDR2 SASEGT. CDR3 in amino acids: CASSEALPELNEKLFF. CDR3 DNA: TGTGCCAGCAGTGAAGCTTTGCCGGAACTTAATGAAAAACTGTTTTTT.

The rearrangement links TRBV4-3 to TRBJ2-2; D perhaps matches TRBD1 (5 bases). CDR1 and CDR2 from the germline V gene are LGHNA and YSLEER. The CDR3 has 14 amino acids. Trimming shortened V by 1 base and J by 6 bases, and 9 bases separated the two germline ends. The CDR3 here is CASSQAGRAGELFF. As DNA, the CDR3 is TGCGCCAGCAGCCAAGCCGGCAGGGCCGGGGAGCTGTTTTTT.

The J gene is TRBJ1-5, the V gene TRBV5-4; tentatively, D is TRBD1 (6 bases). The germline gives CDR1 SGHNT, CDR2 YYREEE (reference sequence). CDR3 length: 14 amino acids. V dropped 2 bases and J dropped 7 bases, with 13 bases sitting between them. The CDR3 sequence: CASSFRGAGQPQHF. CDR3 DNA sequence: TGTGCCAGCAGCTTCCGGGGGGCAGGGCAGCCCCAGCATTTT.

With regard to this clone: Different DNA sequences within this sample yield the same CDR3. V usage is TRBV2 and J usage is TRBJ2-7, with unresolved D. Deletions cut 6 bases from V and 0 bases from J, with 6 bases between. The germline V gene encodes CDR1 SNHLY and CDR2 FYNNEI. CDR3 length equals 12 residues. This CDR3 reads CASSRGSYEQYF. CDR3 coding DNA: TGTGCCAGCAGCCGAGGCTCCTACGAGCAGTACTTC.

CDR3 DNA: TGCGCCAGCAGCCAAGAACCTAGCGGGTATGCCTACGAGCAGTACTTC. Its protein is CASSQEPSGYAYEQYF. This rearrangement joins TRBV4-3 to TRBJ2-7, with TRBD2 matching over 8 bases. The CDR3 contains 16 residues. The V gene end was trimmed by 0 bases and the J gene end by 2 bases; junction bases not matched to a gene: 6. From germline, CDR1 is LGHNA and CDR2 YSLEER.